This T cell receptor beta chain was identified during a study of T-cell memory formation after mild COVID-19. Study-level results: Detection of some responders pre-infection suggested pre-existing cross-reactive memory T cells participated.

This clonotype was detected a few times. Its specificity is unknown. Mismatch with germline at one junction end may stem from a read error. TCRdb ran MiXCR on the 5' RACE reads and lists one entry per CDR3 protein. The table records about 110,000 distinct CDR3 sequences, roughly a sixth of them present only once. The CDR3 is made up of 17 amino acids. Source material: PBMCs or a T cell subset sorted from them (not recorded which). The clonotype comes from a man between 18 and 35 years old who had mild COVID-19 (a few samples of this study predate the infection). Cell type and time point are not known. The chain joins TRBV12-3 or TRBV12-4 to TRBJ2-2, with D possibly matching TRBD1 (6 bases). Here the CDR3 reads CASSLAGGGQRTGELFF. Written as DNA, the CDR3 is TGTGCCAGCAGTCTAGCTGGTGGTGGACAGCGCACCGGGGAGCTGTTTTTT.